Below, 24 T cell receptor beta chains from the same sample are listed, as sequenced in a study of patients and donors after allogeneic stem cell transplantation. TCRdb recomputed calls from the RT-PCR reads with MiXCR, one row per CDR3 protein. The table records approximately 430,000 distinct CDR3 sequences, about a sixth of them present only once. The sample comprised blood, either unsorted or a sorted T cell fraction (not recorded which). The receptors derive from a human donor who was either an allogeneic HSCT recipient or a stem cell or donor lymphocyte infusion donor (not recorded which). It is not recorded whose cells these are; they may come from a transplant donor.

The sample holds a few counts of this clonotype. The chain uses TRBV20-1 and TRBJ1-2, with D maybe TRBD1 (6 bases). This CDR3 comprises 14 residues. Germline CDR1 DFQATT, CDR2 SNEGSKA (reference sequence). V was pared by 6 bases and J by 4 bases, with 18 bases between. CDR3 coding DNA: TGCAGTGCGAGGACAGACGCCACCATCTATGGCTACACCTTC. It encodes CSARTDATIYGYTF.

This clonotype was recorded only once. The chain has TRBV6-2 or TRBV6-3 and TRBJ1-1; TRBD1 matches 12 bases. CDR3 length: 17 amino acids. J gave up 0 bases and V 5 bases, and 7 bases lay outside the gene matches. Germline CDR1 is MNHEY and CDR2 is SVGEGT. In DNA form, the CDR3 reads TGTGCCAGCAGTCCGTTGGGACAGGGGGCCTTGAACACTGAAGCTTTCTTT. Residues: CASSPLGQGALNTEAFF.

CDR3 residues: CSARGDRENNEQFF. The CDR3 DNA reads as TGCAGTGCTAGGGGTGACAGGGAAAACAATGAGCAGTTCTTC. J is TRBJ2-1 and V is TRBV20-1; TRBD1 matches at 7 bases. Germline-derived CDR1 and CDR2 are DFQATT and SNEGSKA (reference sequence). This CDR3 comprises 14 residues. V was clipped by 3 bases and J by 5 bases; unmatched bases: 7.

This clonotype was recorded at least ten times. The rearrangement links TRBV5-1 to TRBJ2-1, with unresolved D. The CDR3 has 15 residues. Looked up from germline, CDR1 is SGHRS and CDR2 is YFSETQ. The ends were cut back, 0 bases at V and 0 bases at J, with 7 bases in the middle. CDR3 protein: CASSLEVSSYNEQFF. The CDR3 DNA reads as TGCGCCAGCAGCTTGGAGGTTAGCTCCTACAATGAGCAGTTCTTC.

The CDR3 DNA reads as TGCGCCAGCAGCCAAGCGGGCCCGGGGAGAGAGACCCAGTACTTC. This sequence encodes CASSQAGPGRETQYF. The rearrangement joins TRBV4-1 to TRBJ2-5; weak D call: TRBD2 (5 bases). This CDR3 spans 15 amino acids. V was pared by 1 base and J by 4 bases, with 13 bases between. In germline, CDR1 is MGHRA, CDR2 YSYEKL.

The sample holds many counts of this clonotype. This rearrangement joins TRBV12-3 or TRBV12-4 to TRBJ2-3, with D perhaps TRBD1 (6 bases). V lost 2 bases, J lost 4 bases, and 7 bases lay in between. The CDR3 sequence is 13 residues long. CDR3 loop: CASSLRGSDTQYF. CDR3 coding DNA: TGTGCCAGCAGTTTAAGGGGGTCAGATACGCAGTATTTT.

DNA for the CDR3: TGCAGTGCTCCAGTAGGACACTCCTTTAACTATGGCTACACCTTC. Translation gives CSAPVGHSFNYGYTF. This sequence joins TRBV20-1 and TRBJ1-2, with D perhaps matching TRBD1 (5 bases). The V gene's germline CDR1 is DFQATT and CDR2 SNEGSKA (reference sequence). CDR3 length equals 15 residues. Trimming took 5 bases from V and 1 from J, leaving 17 bases between them.

CDR3 protein: CASSVAGLAGVNEQFF. The CDR3 region has the DNA TGTGCCAGCAGCGTAGCTGGGCTAGCGGGGGTTAATGAGCAGTTCTTC. The chain combines TRBV9 with TRBJ2-1; 10 bases agree with TRBD2. Trimming at V came to 0 bases and at J to 7 bases, leaving 7 bases not matched to a gene. This CDR3 has 16 amino acids. CDR1 is SGDLS and CDR2 is YYNGEE in the germline V gene.

The chain combines TRBV4-2 with TRBJ2-1; 7 bases are shared with TRBD1. With 0 bases clipped from V and 10 bases from J, the junction kept 6 bases outside the gene matches. Germline CDR1 is LGHNA and CDR2 is YNFKEQ. The CDR3 sequence is 14 residues long. In DNA, the CDR3 is TGTGCCAGCAGCCAAGAGGACAGGTGGTACGAGCAGTTCTTC. It is translated as CASSQEDRWYEQFF.

This clonotype was counted a few times. The V gene is TRBV29-1, the J gene TRBJ1-2; 8 nucleotides match TRBD1. J gave up 8 bases and V 3 bases, and 5 bases lay outside the gene matches. Germline V gives CDR1 SQVTM, CDR2 ANQGSEA. This CDR3 has 12 residues. The DNA for the CDR3 is TGCAGCGTTGAGCAGGGGGCGCAGGGCTACACCTTC. Translating gives CSVEQGAQGYTF.

This clonotype was recorded a few times. This chain joins TRBV6-5 and TRBJ1-1; 8 nucleotides line up with TRBD1. The germline V gene has CDR1 MNHEY and CDR2 SVGAGI. Trimming at V came to 4 bases and at J to 3 bases, leaving 10 bases not matched to a gene. The CDR3 is 16 residues long. CDR3 nucleotides: TGTGCCAGCAGTTCGGACAGGGTGGGATTCGACACTGAAGCTTTCTTT. It specifies CASSSDRVGFDTEAFF.

A few counts support this clonotype. The V and J genes are TRBV7-2 and TRBJ2-2, with 8 positions matching TRBD2. The CDR3 totals 14 residues. CDR1 is SGHTA, CDR2 FQGNSA, per germline. With 5 bases clipped from V and 5 bases from J, the junction kept 4 bases outside the gene matches. The CDR3 sequence is CASSLGTRTGELFF. For the CDR3, the DNA is TGTGCCAGCAGCCTCGGGACTAGGACCGGGGAGCTGTTTTTT.

The rearrangement joins TRBV7-9 to TRBJ1-3; possibly TRBD1 for D (6 bases). V was cut by 6 bases and J by 3 bases, with 18 bases left in between. Germline-derived CDR1 and CDR2 are SEHNR and FQNEAQ (reference sequence). The length of the CDR3 is 16 residues. Here the CDR3 DNA reads TGTGCCAGCAGTTTTTACAGGGCCTCGGGTGGAAACACCATATATTTT. Translated, it gives CASSFYRASGGNTIYF.

The chain links TRBV5-1 to TRBJ2-3; TRBD1 agrees at 9 bases. Germline CDR1 is SGHRS and CDR2 is YFSETQ. The CDR3 spans 14 residues. Germline trimming cut 3 bases from V and 3 bases from J; bases unmatched to any gene: 2. CDR3 sequence (DNA): TGCGCCAGCAGCTGGACAGGGGAAACAGATACGCAGTATTTT. Amino acids: CASSWTGETDTQYF.

The chain uses TRBV6-5 and TRBJ2-7, with D perhaps matching TRBD2 (5 bases). Germline CDR1 is MNHEY and CDR2 is SVGAGI. Trimming took off 2 bases at V and 4 bases at J, with 21 bases between the two ends. The CDR3 is made up of 17 amino acids. CDR3 sequence: CASSYLRTRRDPYEQYF. As DNA, the CDR3 is TGTGCCAGCAGTTACCTTCGGACGAGACGGGATCCTTACGAGCAGTACTTC.

This chain uses TRBV24-1 with TRBJ2-5; 11 nucleotides agree with TRBD1. V was pared by 4 bases and J by 4 bases, with 4 bases of the junction left unmatched. The CDR3 is 15 amino acids. Germline lookup yields CDR1 KGHDR and CDR2 SFDVKD. The CDR3 DNA is TGTGCCACCAGTGACCCCGGGACAGGGGGAGAGACCCAGTACTTC. Residues: CATSDPGTGGETQYF.

V is TRBV24-1 and J is TRBJ1-5; D is possibly TRBD1 (5 bases). The CDR3 has 16 residues. Germline CDR1 is KGHDR and CDR2 is SFDVKD. V lost 0 bases and J 6 bases, leaving 14 bases between the germline ends. The CDR3 nucleotides are TGTGCCACCAGTGATTTGGGCGGCAGGGCACGTCAGCCCCAGCATTTT. It is translated as CATSDLGGRARQPQHF.

The chain joins TRBV14 to TRBJ1-1; 9 bases match TRBD1. Per germline, CDR1 SGHDN and CDR2 FVKESK. The CDR3 contains 16 residues. The junction had 6 bases not matched to a gene; V was cut back by 0 bases and J by 4 bases. The CDR3 DNA reads as TGTGCCAGCAGCCAAGATGGCGGGACAGGGATCACTGAAGCTTTCTTT. Its translation: CASSQDGGTGITEAFF.

The chain carries TRBV28 and TRBJ1-2; 11 bases match TRBD1. The CDR3 is made up of 16 amino acids. J lost 4 bases, V lost 11 bases, and 15 bases had no gene match. Germline loops: CDR1 MDHEN, CDR2 SYDVKM. CDR3 nucleotide sequence: TGTGCCGGAGCGACCCCTTGGGACAGGGGGGGCTATGGCTACACCTTC. Translated: CAGATPWDRGGYGYTF.

In this sample, this clonotype turned up many times. V and J are TRBV5-5 and TRBJ1-1; no clear D gene. Germline CDR1 SGHKS, CDR2 YYEKEE (reference sequence). Trimming shortened V by 3 bases and J by 0 bases, and 6 bases separated the two germline ends. The CDR3 has 13 amino acids. CDR3 in DNA: TGTGCCAGCAGCTGGGCCCTGAACACTGAAGCTTTCTTT. This codes for CASSWALNTEAFF.

The sample holds a few counts of this clonotype. The V and J genes are TRBV9 and TRBJ2-7; 9 bases match TRBD1. Losses at the gene ends were 2 bases for V and 5 bases for J; bases not matched to a gene: 8. Germline CDR1 and CDR2: SGDLS and YYNGEE. The length of the CDR3 is 15 residues. CDR3 bases: TGTGCCAGCAGCGTCTCCGGGACAGGGTTCAACGAGCAGTACTTC. Its protein product is CASSVSGTGFNEQYF. Full variable domain (outside the CDR3, taken from reference TRBV9 and TRBJ2-7): DSGVTQTPKHLITATGQRVTLRCSPRSGDLSVYWYQQSLDQGLQFLIQYYNGEERAKGNILERFSAQQFPDLHSELNLSSLELGDSALYFCASSVSGTGFNEQYFGPGTRLTVT.

This clonotype has a count of ten or more. The J gene is TRBJ2-3, the V gene TRBV20-1; a possible D gene is TRBD2 (6 bases). CDR3 length: 15 residues. Trimming took 4 bases from V and 0 from J, leaving 14 bases between them. Germline V lookup: CDR1 DFQATT, CDR2 SNEGSKA (reference sequence). The CDR3 nucleotides read TGCAGTGCTACGGCTCTAGCGTTTAGCACAGATACGCAGTATTTT. Amino acid sequence: CSATALAFSTDTQYF.

V gene TRBV12-3 or TRBV12-4 combines with J gene TRBJ1-3; no definite D call. V was shortened by 3 bases and J by 0 bases, with 9 bases between the two germline ends. This CDR3 comprises 15 residues. CDR3 residues: CASSFDNHSGNTIYF. CDR3 sequence (DNA): TGTGCCAGCAGTTTCGACAACCACTCTGGAAACACCATATATTTT.

This sequence joins TRBV5-1 and TRBJ2-3; D perhaps matches TRBD2 (5 bases). Germline assignment: CDR1 SGHRS and CDR2 YFSETQ. V lost 0 bases and J lost 2, with 13 bases in between. The CDR3 contains 16 residues. CDR3 sequence reads: CASSLARTATTDTQYF. CDR3 DNA sequence: TGCGCCAGCAGCTTGGCTAGGACTGCTACCACAGATACGCAGTATTTT.